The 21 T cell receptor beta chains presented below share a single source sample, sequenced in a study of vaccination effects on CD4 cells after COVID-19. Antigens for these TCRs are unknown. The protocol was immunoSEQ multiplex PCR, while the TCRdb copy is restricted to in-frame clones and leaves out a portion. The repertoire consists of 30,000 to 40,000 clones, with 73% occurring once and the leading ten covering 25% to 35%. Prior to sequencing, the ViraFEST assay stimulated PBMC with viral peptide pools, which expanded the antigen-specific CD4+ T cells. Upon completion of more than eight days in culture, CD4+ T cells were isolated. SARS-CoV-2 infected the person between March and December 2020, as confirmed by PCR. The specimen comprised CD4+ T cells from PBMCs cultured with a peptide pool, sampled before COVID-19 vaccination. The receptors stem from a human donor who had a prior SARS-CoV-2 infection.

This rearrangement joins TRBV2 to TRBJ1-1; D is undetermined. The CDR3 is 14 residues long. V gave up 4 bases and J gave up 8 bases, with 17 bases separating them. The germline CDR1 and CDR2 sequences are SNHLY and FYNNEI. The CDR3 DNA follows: TGTGCCAGCAGTGCGACATACGCGAAGGGCGAAGCTTTCTTT. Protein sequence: CASSATYAKGEAFF.

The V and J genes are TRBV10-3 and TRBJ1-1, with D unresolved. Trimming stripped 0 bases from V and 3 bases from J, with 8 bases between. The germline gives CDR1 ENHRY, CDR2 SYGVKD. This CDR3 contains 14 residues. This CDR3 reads CAISESAGDTEAFF. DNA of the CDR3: TGTGCCATCAGTGAGTCGGCAGGAGACACTGAAGCTTTCTTT.

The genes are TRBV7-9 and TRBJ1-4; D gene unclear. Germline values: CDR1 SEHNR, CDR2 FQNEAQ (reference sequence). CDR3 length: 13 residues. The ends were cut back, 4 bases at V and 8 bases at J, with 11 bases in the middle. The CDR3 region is CASSSPPPEKLFF. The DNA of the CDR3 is TGTGCCAGCAGCTCACCCCCCCCAGAAAAACTGTTTTTT. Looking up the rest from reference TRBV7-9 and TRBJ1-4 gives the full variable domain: DTGVSQNPRHKITKRGQNVTFRCDPISEHNRLYWYRQTLGQGPEFLTYFQNEAQLEKSRLLSDRFSAERPKGSFSTLEIQRTEQGDSAMYLCASSSPPPEKLFFGSGTQLSVL.

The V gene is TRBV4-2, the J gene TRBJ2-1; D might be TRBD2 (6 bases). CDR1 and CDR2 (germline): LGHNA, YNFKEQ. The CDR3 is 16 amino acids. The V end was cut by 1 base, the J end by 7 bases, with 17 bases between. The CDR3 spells CASSQGAGGDINEQFF. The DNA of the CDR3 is TGTGCCAGCAGCCAAGGGGCCGGGGGAGATATAAATGAGCAGTTCTTC.

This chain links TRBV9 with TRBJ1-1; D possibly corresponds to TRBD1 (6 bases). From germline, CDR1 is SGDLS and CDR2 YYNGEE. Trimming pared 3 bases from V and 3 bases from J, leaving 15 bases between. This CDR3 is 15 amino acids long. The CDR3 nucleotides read TGTGCCAGCAGCGGGACAGTCCGGGGGTACACTGAAGCTTTCTTT. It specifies CASSGTVRGYTEAFF.

For the CDR3, the DNA is TGTGCCAGCAGCCGACAGCGAACAATTAACTATGGCTACACCTTC. Protein: CASSRQRTINYGYTF. The chain joins TRBV2 to TRBJ1-2; perhaps TRBD1 as D (5 bases). Trimming took 6 bases from V and 1 from J, leaving 15 bases between them. Germline V gene data show CDR1 as SNHLY and CDR2 as FYNNEI. There are 15 residues in the CDR3.

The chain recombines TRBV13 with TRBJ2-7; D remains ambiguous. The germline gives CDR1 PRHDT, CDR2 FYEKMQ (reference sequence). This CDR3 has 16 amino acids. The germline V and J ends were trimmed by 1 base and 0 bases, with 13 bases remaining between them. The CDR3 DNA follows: TGTGCCAGCAGCTTAGTCTTCCTCTATCTCTCCTACGAGCAGTACTTC. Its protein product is CASSLVFLYLSYEQYF.

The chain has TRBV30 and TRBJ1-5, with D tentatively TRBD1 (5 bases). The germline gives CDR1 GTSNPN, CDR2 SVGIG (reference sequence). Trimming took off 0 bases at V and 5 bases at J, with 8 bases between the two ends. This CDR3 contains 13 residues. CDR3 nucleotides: TGTGCCTGGAGTGTGGGGGTAGATCAGCCCCAGCATTTT. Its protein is CAWSVGVDQPQHF.

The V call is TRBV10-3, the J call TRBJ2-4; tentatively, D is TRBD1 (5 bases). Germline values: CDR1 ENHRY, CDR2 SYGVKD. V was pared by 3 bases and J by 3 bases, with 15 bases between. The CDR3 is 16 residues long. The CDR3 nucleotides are TGTGCCATCAGTGATTCGGCAGGGCTTAACAAAAACATTCAGTACTTC. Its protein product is CAISDSAGLNKNIQYF.

Here the CDR3 DNA reads TGTGCCAGCGAGACAGGGACGAACACCGGGGAGCTGTTTTTT. Protein product: CASETGTNTGELFF. The rearrangement uses TRBV3-1 (or the pseudogene TRBV3-2) and TRBJ2-2, with 7 bases identical to TRBD1. CDR1 is LGHDT, CDR2 YNNKEL, per germline (reference sequence). J was trimmed by 0 bases and V by 8 bases; bases with no gene match: 3. CDR3 size: 14 residues.

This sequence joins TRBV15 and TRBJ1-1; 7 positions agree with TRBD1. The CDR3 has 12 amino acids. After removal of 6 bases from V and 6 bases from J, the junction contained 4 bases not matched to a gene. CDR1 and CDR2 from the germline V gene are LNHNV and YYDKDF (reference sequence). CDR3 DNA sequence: TGTGCCACCAGGATACAGGGGTCTGAAGCTTTCTTT. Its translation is CATRIQGSEAFF.

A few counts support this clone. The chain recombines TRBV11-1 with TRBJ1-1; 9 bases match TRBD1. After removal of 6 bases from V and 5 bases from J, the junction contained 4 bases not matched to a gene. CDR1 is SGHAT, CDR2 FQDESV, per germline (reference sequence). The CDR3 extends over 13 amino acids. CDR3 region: CASSRQGDTEAFF. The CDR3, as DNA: TGTGCCAGCAGTCGACAGGGGGATACTGAAGCTTTCTTT.

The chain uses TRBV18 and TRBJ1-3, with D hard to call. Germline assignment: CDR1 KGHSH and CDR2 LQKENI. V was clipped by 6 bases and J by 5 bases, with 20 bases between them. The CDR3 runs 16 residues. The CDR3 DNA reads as TGTGCCAGCTCGCCAAAGGACGCGCTAGCCCGAAACACCATATATTTT. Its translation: CASSPKDALARNTIYF. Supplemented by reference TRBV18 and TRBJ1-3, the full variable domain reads NAGVMQNPRHLVRRRGQEARLRCSPMKGHSHVYWYRQLPEEGLKFMVYLQKENIIDESGMPKERFSAEFPKEGPSILRIQQVVRGDSAAYFCASSPKDALARNTIYFGEGSWLTVV.

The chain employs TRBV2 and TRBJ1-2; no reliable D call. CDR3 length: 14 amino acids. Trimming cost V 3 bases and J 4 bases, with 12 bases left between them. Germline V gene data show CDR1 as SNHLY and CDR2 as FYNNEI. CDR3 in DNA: TGTGCCAGCAGTGACAGGCCGAACCTCTATGGCTACACCTTC. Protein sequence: CASSDRPNLYGYTF.

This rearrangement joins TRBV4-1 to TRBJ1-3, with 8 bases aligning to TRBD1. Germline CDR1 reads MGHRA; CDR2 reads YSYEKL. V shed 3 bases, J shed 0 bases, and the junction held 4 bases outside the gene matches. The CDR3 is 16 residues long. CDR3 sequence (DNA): TGCGCCAGCAGCCACGGACAGGGAATCTCTGGAAACACCATATATTTT. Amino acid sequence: CASSHGQGISGNTIYF.

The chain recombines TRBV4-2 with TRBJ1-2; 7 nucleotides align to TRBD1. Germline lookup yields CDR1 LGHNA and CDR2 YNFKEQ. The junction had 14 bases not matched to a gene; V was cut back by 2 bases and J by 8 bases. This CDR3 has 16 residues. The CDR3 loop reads CASSQPFFDRDTGYTF. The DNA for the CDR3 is TGTGCCAGCAGCCAACCGTTTTTTGACAGGGATACGGGCTACACCTTC.

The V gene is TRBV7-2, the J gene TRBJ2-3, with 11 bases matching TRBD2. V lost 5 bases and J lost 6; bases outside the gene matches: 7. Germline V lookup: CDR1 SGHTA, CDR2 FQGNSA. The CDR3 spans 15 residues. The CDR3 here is CASSLQVAGGDTQYF. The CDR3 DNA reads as TGTGCCAGCAGCCTACAAGTAGCGGGAGGGGATACGCAGTATTTT.

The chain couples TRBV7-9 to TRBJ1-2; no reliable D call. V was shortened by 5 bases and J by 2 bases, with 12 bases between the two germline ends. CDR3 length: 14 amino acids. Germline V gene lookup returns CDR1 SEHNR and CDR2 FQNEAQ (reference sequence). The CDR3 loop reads CASSPGRENYGYTF. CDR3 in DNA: TGTGCCAGCAGCCCTGGGCGGGAAAACTATGGCTACACCTTC.

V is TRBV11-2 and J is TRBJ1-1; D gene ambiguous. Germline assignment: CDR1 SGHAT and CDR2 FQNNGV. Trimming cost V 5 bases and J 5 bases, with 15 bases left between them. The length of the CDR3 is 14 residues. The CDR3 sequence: CASSMRPVGTEAFF. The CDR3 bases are TGTGCCAGCAGCATGCGTCCTGTGGGGACTGAAGCTTTCTTT.

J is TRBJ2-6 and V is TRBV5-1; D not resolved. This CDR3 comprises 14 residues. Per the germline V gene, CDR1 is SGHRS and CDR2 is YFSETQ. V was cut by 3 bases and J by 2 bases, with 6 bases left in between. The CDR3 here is CASSSSTGANVLTF. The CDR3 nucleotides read TGCGCCAGCAGCTCTAGTACTGGGGCCAACGTCCTGACTTTC.

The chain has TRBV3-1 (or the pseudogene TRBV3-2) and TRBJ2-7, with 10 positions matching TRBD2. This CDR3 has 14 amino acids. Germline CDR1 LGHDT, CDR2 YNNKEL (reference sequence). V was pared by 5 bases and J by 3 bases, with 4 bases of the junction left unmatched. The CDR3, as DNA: TGTGCCAGCAGCGACACTAGCGGGGACTACGAGCAGTACTTC. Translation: CASSDTSGDYEQYF.